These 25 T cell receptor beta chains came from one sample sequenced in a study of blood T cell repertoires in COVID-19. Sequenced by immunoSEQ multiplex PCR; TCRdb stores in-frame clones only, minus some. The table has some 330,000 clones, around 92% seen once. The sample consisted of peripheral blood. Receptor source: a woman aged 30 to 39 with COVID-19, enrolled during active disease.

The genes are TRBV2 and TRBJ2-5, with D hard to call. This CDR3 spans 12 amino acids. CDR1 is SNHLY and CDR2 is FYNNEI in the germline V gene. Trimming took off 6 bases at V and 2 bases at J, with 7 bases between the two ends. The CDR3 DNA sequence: TGTGCCAGCAGGTTAGAGCAAGAGACCCAGTACTTC. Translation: CASRLEQETQYF.

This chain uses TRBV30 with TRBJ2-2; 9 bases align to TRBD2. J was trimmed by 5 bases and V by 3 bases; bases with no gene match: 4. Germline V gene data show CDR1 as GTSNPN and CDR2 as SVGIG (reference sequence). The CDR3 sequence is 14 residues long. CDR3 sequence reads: CAWRSSGGTGELFF. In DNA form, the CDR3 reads TGTGCCTGGAGATCCAGCGGGGGGACCGGGGAGCTGTTTTTT. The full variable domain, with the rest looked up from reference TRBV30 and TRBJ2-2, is SQTIHQWPATLVQPVGSPLSLECTVEGTSNPNLYWYRQAAGRGLQLLFYSVGIGQISSEVPQNLSASRPQDRQFILSSKKLLLSDSGFYLCAWRSSGGTGELFFGEGSRLTVL.

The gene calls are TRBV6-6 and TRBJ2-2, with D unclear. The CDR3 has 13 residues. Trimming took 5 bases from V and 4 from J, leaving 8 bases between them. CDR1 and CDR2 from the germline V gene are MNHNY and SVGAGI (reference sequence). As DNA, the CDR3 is TGTGCCAGCAGTCCGCGAGTCACCGGGGAGCTGTTTTTT. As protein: CASSPRVTGELFF.

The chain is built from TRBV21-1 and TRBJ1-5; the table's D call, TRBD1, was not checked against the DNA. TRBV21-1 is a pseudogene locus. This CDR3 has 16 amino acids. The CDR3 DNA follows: TGTGCCAGCAGCGCAAGACAGGGCCCTAGCAATCAGCCCCAGCATTTT. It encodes CASSARQGPSNQPQHF.

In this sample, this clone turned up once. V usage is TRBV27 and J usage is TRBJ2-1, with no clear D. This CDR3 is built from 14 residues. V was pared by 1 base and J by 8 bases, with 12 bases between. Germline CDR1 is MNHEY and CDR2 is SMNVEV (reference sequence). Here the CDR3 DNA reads TGTGCCAGCAGTTTATTATCAGGTATGGATGAGCAGTTCTTC. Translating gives CASSLLSGMDEQFF.

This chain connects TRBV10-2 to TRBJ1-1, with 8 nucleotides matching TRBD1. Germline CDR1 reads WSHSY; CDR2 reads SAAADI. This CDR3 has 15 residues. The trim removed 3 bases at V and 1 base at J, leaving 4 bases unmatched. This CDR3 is CASSDRTGGNTEAFF. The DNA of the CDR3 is TGCGCCAGCAGTGATAGAACAGGGGGGAACACTGAAGCTTTCTTT.

The CDR3: CATQQGRNTEAFF. The CDR3 DNA sequence: TGTGCCACCCAACAGGGTAGGAACACTGAAGCTTTCTTT. The chain carries TRBV6-5 and TRBJ1-1; possibly TRBD1 for D (6 bases). The CDR3 loop spans 13 amino acids. Trimming left V 10 bases short and J 1 base short, with 13 bases between. Germline assignment: CDR1 MNHEY and CDR2 SVGAGI.

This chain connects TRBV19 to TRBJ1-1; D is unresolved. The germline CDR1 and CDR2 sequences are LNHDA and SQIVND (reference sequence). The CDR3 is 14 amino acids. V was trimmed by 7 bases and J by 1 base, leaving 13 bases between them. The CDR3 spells CASTLRGANTEAFF. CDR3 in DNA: TGTGCCAGTACCCTGCGAGGTGCGAACACTGAAGCTTTCTTT.

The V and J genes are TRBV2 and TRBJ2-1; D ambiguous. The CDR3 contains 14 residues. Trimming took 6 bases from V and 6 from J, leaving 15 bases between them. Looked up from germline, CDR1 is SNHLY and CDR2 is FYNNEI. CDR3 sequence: CASRVQSMGNEQFF. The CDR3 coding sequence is TGTGCCAGCAGAGTACAGAGTATGGGCAATGAGCAGTTCTTC.

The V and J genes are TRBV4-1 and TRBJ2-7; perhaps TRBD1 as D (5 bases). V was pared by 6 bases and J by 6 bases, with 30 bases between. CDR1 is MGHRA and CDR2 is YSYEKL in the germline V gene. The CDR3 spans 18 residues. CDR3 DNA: TGCGCCAGCAGAAAAGGGGCCCAAGGGCCCCGGACCGACCGCGAGCAGTACGTC. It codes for CASRKGAQGPRTDREQYV.

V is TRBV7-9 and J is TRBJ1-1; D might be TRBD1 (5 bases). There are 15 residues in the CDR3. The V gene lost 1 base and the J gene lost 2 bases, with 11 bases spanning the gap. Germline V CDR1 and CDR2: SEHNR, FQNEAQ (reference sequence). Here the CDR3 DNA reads TGTGCCAGCAGCTTAGGCGGGGCCTTTAACACTGAAGCTTTCTTT. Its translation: CASSLGGAFNTEAFF.

CDR3 residues: CASSESLGGYEQYV. CDR3 sequence (DNA): TGTGCCAGCAGTGAGAGTCTGGGGGGTTACGAGCAGTACGTC. J is TRBJ2-7 and V is TRBV6-1, with D possibly matching TRBD2 (6 bases). The CDR3 is 14 residues long. The germline gives CDR1 MNHNS, CDR2 SASEGT. V gave up 3 bases and J gave up 4 bases, with 13 bases separating them.

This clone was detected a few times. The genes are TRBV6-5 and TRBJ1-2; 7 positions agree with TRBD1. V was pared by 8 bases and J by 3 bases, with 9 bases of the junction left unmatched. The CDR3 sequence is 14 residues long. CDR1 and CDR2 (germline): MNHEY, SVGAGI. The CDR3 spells CASEVGGQDYGYTF. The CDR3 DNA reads TGTGCCAGCGAGGTAGGGGGCCAGGACTATGGCTACACCTTC.

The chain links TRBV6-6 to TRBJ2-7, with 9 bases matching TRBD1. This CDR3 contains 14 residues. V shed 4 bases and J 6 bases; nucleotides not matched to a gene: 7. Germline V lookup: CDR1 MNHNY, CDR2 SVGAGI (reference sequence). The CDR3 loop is CASSLGQGIGEQYF. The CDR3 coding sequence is TGTGCCAGCAGTTTAGGACAGGGGATCGGCGAGCAGTACTTC.

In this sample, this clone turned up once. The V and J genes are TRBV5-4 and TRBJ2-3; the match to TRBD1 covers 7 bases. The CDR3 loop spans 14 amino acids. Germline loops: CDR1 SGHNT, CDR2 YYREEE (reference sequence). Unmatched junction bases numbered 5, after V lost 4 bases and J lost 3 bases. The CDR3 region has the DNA TGTGCCAGCAGCCAAAAACAGGGGACAGATACGCAGTATTTT. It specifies CASSQKQGTDTQYF.

CDR3 DNA: TGTGCCAGCTCCCCCCAGGGTACGGATCCCCTCCACTTT. This sequence encodes CASSPQGTDPLHF. The chain uses TRBV18 and TRBJ1-6, with D maybe TRBD1 (5 bases). The CDR3 totals 13 residues. Trimming pared 6 bases from V and 13 bases from J, leaving 16 bases between. The germline V gene has CDR1 KGHSH and CDR2 LQKENI. Filled out from reference TRBV18 and TRBJ1-6, the complete variable domain reads NAGVMQNPRHLVRRRGQEARLRCSPMKGHSHVYWYRQLPEEGLKFMVYLQKENIIDESGMPKERFSAEFPKEGPSILRIQQVVRGDSAAYFCASSPQGTDPLHFGNGTRLTVT.

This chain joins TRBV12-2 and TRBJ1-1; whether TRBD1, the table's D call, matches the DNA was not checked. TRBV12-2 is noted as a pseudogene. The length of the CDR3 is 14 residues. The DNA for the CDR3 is TGTGCAAGTCGCTTAGTATGTGACAGGGTCTCAGCTTTCTTT. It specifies CASRLVCDRVSAFF.

DNA for the CDR3: TGTGCCAGCAGCCAAGAGGTAGCAAAAGTCTCCTACAATGAGCAGTTCTTC. Protein sequence: CASSQEVAKVSYNEQFF. This chain links TRBV3-1 (or the pseudogene TRBV3-2) with TRBJ2-1; D is uncertain. V gave up 0 bases and J gave up 0 bases, with 12 bases separating them. This CDR3 has 17 amino acids. In germline, CDR1 is LGHDT, CDR2 YNNKEL (reference sequence).

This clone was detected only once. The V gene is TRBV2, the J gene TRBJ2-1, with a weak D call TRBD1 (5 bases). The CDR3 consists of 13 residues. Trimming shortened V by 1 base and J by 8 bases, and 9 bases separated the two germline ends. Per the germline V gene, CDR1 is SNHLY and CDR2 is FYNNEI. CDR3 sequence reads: CASSEEKGHEQFF. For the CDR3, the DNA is TGTGCCAGCAGTGAAGAAAAGGGGCATGAGCAGTTCTTC.

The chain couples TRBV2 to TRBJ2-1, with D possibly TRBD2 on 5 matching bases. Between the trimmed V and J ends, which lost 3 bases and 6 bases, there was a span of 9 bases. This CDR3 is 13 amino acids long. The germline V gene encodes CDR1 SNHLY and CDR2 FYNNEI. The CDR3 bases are TGTGCCAGCAGTGACCTAGCAAGCAATGAGCAGTTCTTC. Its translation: CASSDLASNEQFF. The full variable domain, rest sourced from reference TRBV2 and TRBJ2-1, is EPEVTQTPSHQVTQMGQEVILRCVPISNHLYFYWYRQILGQKVEFLVSFYNNEISEKSEIFDDQFSVERPDGSNFTLKIRSTKLEDSAMYFCASSDLASNEQFFGPGTRLTVL.

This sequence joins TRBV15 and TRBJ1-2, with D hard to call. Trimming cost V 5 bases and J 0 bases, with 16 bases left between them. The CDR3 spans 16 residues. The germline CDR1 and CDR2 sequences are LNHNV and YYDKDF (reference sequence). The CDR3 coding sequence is TGTGCCACCAGCGGGAGTAGCTATCGAGCTAACTATGGCTACACCTTC. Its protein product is CATSGSSYRANYGYTF.

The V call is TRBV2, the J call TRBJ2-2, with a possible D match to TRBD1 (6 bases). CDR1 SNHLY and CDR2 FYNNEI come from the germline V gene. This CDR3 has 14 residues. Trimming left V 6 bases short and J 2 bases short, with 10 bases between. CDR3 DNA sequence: TGTGCCAGCAGCCTACAGGGTAACACCGGGGAGCTGTTTTTT. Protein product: CASSLQGNTGELFF.

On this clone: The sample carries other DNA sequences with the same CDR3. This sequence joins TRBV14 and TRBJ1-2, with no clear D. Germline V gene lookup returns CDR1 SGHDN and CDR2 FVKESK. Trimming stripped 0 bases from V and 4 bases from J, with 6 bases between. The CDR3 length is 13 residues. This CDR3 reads CASSQDVGYGYTF. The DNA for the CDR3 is TGTGCCAGCAGCCAAGATGTCGGCTATGGCTACACCTTC.

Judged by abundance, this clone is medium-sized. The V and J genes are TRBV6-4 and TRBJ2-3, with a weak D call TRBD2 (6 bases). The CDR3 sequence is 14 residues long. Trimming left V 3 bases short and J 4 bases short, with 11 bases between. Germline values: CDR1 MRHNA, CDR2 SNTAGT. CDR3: CASSESGSADTQYF. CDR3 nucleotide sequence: TGTGCCAGCAGTGAGAGCGGGTCGGCAGATACGCAGTATTTT.

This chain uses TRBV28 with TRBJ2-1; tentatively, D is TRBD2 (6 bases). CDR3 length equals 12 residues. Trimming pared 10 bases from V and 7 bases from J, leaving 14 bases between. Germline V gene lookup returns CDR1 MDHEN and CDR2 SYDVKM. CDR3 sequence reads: CATRDFYNEQFF. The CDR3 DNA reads TGTGCCACCCGGGACTTTTATAATGAGCAGTTCTTC. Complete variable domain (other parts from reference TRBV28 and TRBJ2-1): DVKVTQSSRYLVKRTGEKVFLECVQDMDHENMFWYRQDPGLGLRLIYFSYDVKMKEKGDIPEGYSVSREKKERFSLILESASTNQTSMYLCATRDFYNEQFFGPGTRLTVL.